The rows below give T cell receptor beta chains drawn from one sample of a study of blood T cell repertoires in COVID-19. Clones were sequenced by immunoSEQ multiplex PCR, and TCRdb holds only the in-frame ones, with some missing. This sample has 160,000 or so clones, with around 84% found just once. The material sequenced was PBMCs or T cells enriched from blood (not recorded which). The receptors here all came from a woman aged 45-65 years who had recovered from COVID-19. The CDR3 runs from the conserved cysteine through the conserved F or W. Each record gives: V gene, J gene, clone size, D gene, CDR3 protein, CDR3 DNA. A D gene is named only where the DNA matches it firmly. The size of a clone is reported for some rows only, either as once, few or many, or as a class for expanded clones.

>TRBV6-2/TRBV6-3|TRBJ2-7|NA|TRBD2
CASSYTSGRNYEQYF
TGTGCCAGCAGTTACACTAGCGGGAGAAACTACGAGCAGTACTTC
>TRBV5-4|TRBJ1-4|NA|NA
CASSLGQENEKLFF
TGTGCCAGCAGCTTGGGACAGGAGAATGAAAAACTGTTTTTT
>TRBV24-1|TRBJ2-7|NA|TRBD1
CATSGTDSYEQYF
TGTGCCACCAGCGGGACAGACTCCTACGAGCAGTACTTC
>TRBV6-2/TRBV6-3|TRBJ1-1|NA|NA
CASSYSTRPEYWSGMNTEAFF
TGTGCCAGCAGTTACTCGACTAGGCCCGAGTATTGGAGTGGCATGAACACTGAAGCTTTCTTT
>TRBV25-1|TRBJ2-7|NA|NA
CASSDSGWLVDEQYF
TGTGCCAGCAGTGATTCTGGTTGGTTAGTGGACGAGCAGTACTTC
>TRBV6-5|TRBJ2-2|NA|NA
CASSLLRNTGELFF
TGTGCCAGCAGCCTGCTCAGGAACACCGGGGAGCTGTTTTTT
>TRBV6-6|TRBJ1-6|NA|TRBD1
CATKQGADNSPLHF
TGTGCCACCAAACAGGGGGCCGATAATTCACCCCTCCACTTT
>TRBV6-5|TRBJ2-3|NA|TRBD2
CASSYSTRPGGDTQYF
TGTGCCAGCAGTTACTCCACCCGGCCGGGGGGAGATACGCAGTATTTT
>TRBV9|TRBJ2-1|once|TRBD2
CASSVGTSDYNEQFF
TGTGCCAGCAGCGTAGGGACTAGCGACTACAATGAGCAGTTCTTC
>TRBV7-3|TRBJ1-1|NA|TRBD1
CASSSGGTSTEAFF
TGTGCCAGCAGCTCAGGGGGAACCAGCACTGAAGCTTTCTTT
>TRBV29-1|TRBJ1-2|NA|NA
CSVRGGPNYGYTF
TGCAGCGTTCGGGGGGGCCCCAACTATGGCTACACCTTC
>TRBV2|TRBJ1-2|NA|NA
CASSDEGGGAFGYTF
TGTGCCAGCAGTGACGAAGGCGGGGGGGCTTTTGGCTACACCTTC
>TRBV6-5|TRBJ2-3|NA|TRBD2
CASRPSGFPTDTQYF
TGTGCCAGCAGGCCTAGCGGGTTTCCCACAGATACGCAGTATTTT
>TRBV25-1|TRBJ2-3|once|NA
CASSEGGGDTQYF
TGTGCCAGCAGTGAAGGGGGGGGCGATACGCAGTATTTT
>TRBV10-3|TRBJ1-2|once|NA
CAISENREGYTF
TGTGCCATCAGTGAGAACAGGGAGGGCTACACCTTC
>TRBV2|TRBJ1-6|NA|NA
CASNPAGANSPLHF
TGTGCCAGCAACCCAGCAGGTGCTAATTCACCCCTCCACTTT
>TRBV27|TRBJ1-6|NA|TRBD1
CASSRDSLSYNSPLHF
TGTGCCAGCAGCCGGGACAGTCTCTCCTATAATTCACCCCTCCACTTT
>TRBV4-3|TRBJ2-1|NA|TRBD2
CASSRTHGGLAGEEQFF
TGCGCCAGCAGCCGCACTCATGGAGGGCTAGCGGGAGAAGAGCAGTTCTTC
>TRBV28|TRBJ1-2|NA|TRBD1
CASRIGTGGSGYTF
TGTGCCAGCAGGATAGGGACAGGGGGCTCTGGCTACACCTTC
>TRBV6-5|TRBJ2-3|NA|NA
CASSYSSLAGDTQYF
TGTGCCAGCAGTTACTCGAGTCTAGCAGGAGATACGCAGTATTTT
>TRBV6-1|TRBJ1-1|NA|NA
CASSEPRVMWNTEAFF
TGTGCCAGCAGTGAACCGCGGGTTATGTGGAACACTGAAGCTTTCTTT
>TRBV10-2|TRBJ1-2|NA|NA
CATAMGGANYGYTF
TGCGCCACCGCCATGGGGGGAGCTAACTATGGCTACACCTTC
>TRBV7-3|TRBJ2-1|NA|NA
CASSPNGASAPNEQFF
TGTGCCAGCAGCCCGAACGGTGCTAGCGCCCCCAATGAGCAGTTCTTC